This TCR beta chain was recorded in a study of blood T cell repertoires in COVID-19. This CDR3 comprises 17 residues. The germline CDR1 and CDR2 sequences are MNHNY and SVGAGI (reference sequence). The V and J ends lost 5 bases and 3 bases respectively, with 21 bases between them. The repertoire was sequenced with immunoSEQ multiplex PCR; TCRdb's copy has only in-frame clones and lacks some. The sample has hundreds of thousands of clones, over 75% seen once; the top ten hold 1.1%. Each recovered donor of Cohort 3 presented with two negative PCRs, clearance, or symptom resolution. This clonotype originated in a man aged 25-45 years who had recovered from COVID-19. Sequencing was performed on PBMCs or T cells enriched from blood (not recorded which). The rearrangement uses TRBV6-6 and TRBJ2-3; D might be TRBD1 (6 bases). The CDR3 nucleotides read TGTGCCAGCAGTCCTGGGGGATTGATAACAGGGACAGATACGCAGTATTTT. Its translation: CASSPGGLITGTDTQYF.